Listed here is a single T cell receptor (beta chain). This sample stems from a study of OX40 agonist ivuxolimab in advanced cancers. The CDR3 spans 12 residues. Germline values: CDR1 MRHNA, CDR2 SNTAGT. The V gene lost 7 bases and the J gene lost 11 bases, with 18 bases spanning the gap. This table comes from immunoSEQ multiplex PCR, and its TCRdb copy is limited to in-frame clones, with some not included. Here the sample spans about 55,000 clones, 70% to 85% being singletons. This receptor was obtained from an adult with an advanced solid tumor such as melanoma, head and neck, liver or kidney cancer. Sequenced material: CD4+ or CD8+ T cells sorted from blood, taken in a trial of the OX40 agonist ivuxolimab. The chain uses TRBV6-4 and TRBJ2-7; TRBD1 is a possible D gene (5 bases). The CDR3 bases are TGTGCCAGCACCCAAATACAGGACCCTGAGTACTTC. Encoded protein: CASTQIQDPEYF.